This TCR beta chain came from a study of T-cell memory formation after mild COVID-19. Findings of the study overall: Specificity for SARS-CoV-2 was not confirmed among the second-wave clones peaking on day 37. The study found balanced CD4/CD8 in clones contracting day 15 to 85 and a CD4+ lean in later expanders.

Worth noting for this clonotype: Its antigen is still unknown.

V gave up 0 bases and J gave up 1 base, with 7 bases separating them. Per germline, CDR1 SGHRS and CDR2 YFSETQ. This CDR3 has 14 residues. TCRdb re-called the 5' RACE reads with MiXCR, one entry per CDR3 protein. The repertoire holds around 340,000 distinct CDR3 sequences, with approximately 15% as singletons. The chain combines TRBV5-1 with TRBJ2-5; D gene ambiguous. Sample: PBMCs or a T cell subset sorted from them (not recorded which). The sequence derives from a man in his late teens or twenties who had mild COVID-19 (a few samples of this study predate the infection). Cell type and time point are not known. Written as DNA, the CDR3 is TGCGCCAGCAGCTTGGAACGGCCCCAAGAGACCCAGTACTTC. Translating gives CASSLERPQETQYF.